This TCR beta chain came from a study of cytomegalovirus exposure and HLA in healthy donors. Study overall: The Caucasian-associated ancestry cluster held more than 80% of 398 genotyped donors.

The study, taken as a whole, reports: Based on reports, TCR beta sequences accurately predicted HLA-A and HLA-B alleles for most subjects. The authors later linked a missense DCLRE1C variant to TCR beta V- and J-gene trimming.

The PCR ran on 60 Vbeta and 13 Jbeta primers. TCRdb's table, derived via immunoSEQ multiplex PCR, lists solely in-frame clones and lacks some. The top ten hold 1.5% to 2% of the sample, which has approximately 190,000 clones, around 80% seen once. In the case of this clone: The antigen remains unidentified.

The CDR3 runs 13 residues. Germline CDR1 and CDR2: LNHNV and YYDKDF (reference sequence). V was trimmed by 5 bases and J by 5 bases, leaving 13 bases between them. This sequence was found in a man between 40 and 49 years old in good health and CMV-seropositive. The chain has TRBV15 and TRBJ2-7; D is unclear. The specimen was PBMCs. The CDR3 DNA follows: TGTGCCACCAGCTTATTAGCTACCCACGAGCAGTACTTC. It codes for CATSLLATHEQYF.